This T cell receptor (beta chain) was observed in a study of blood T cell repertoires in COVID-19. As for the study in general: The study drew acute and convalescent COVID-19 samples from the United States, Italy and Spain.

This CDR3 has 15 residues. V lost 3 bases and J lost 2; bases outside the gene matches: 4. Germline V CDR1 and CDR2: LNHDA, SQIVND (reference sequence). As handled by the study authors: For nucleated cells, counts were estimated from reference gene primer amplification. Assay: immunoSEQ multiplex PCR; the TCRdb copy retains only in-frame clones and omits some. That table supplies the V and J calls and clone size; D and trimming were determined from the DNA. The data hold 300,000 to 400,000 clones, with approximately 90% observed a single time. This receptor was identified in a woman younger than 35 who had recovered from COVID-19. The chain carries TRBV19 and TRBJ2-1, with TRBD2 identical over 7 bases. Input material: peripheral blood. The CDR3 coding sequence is TGTGCCAGTAGTATCCCGCTAGCGGCCTACAATGAGCAGTTCTTC. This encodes CASSIPLAAYNEQFF.